This T cell receptor (beta chain) emerged from a study of human T cells and chemical hapten exposure. Time point noted: patch test 1, 2 weeks after DPC sensitization. Noted treatment: therapeutic diphenylcyclopropenone sensitization with weekly scalp DPC. Someone pulled total RNA out of unfractionated whole blood. Trimming pared 0 bases from V and 6 bases from J, leaving 14 bases between. Germline-derived CDR1 and CDR2 are LGHDT and YNNKEL (reference sequence). The CDR3 has 15 amino acids. One entry per CDR3 protein results from TCRdb running MiXCR on the RACE reads. This sample has 300,000 to 400,000 distinct CDR3 sequences, with approximately 6.3% found just once.

V and J are TRBV3-1 and TRBJ1-2, with no clear D. This specimen was whole blood, taken in connection with sensitization to the hapten diphenylcyclopropenone (DPC). The receptor was derived from a woman aged 18-35 years with alopecia areata. Some clones in this sample may be carry-over from other donors' samples. This CDR3 reads CASSQDRTDRNGYTF. Here the CDR3 DNA reads TGTGCCAGCAGCCAAGATCGGACGGACCGGAATGGCTACACCTTC.